The present T cell receptor beta chain was sequenced within a study of CXCR3-negative and CXCR3-positive naive CD8 T cells. Preparation of TRB cDNA libraries relied on 5' RACE carrying UMI labels. With the 5' RACE reads reprocessed, TCRdb shows one record per CDR3 protein and no DNA. The sample table sets out tens of thousands of distinct CDR3 sequences. The germline V gene encodes CDR1 DFQATT and CDR2 SNEGSKA (reference sequence). The CDR3 has 20 amino acids. This chain uses TRBV20-1 with TRBJ1-4; there is no DNA to check the TCRdb D call of TRBD1. The sequenced sample was naive CXCR3- CD8+ T cells from blood. Subset reported: CD45RO-CCR7+CD27+CD95- naive CD8+ T cells lacking CXCR3 (TNR3-). This clonotype was obtained from a human donor in good health. Some clones in this sample may be carry-over from other donors' samples. CDR3 amino acids: CSARPNIVDRQYTTNEKLFF.